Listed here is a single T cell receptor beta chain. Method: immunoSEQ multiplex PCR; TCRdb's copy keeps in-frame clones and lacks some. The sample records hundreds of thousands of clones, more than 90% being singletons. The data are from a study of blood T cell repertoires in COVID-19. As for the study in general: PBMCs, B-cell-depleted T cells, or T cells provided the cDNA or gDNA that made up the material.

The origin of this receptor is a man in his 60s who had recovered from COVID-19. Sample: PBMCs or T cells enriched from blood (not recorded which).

The CDR3 is CASTKQGVAEAFF. Written as DNA, the CDR3 is TGTGCCAGCACCAAACAGGGGGTCGCTGAAGCTTTCTTT. This sequence joins TRBV6-5 and TRBJ1-1; 8 bases fit TRBD1. The CDR3 has 13 residues. CDR1 MNHEY and CDR2 SVGAGI come from the germline V gene. V lost 7 bases, J lost 6 bases, and 7 bases stayed unmatched.